Following are 5 T cell receptor beta chains from one sample sequenced in a study of vaccination and CD4 T cells after COVID-19. With the Oncomine TCR Beta short-read assay, DNA from cultured CD4+ T cells was sequenced. MiXCR, applied by TCRdb to the PCR reads, yields one record per CDR3 protein. Of more than 25,000 distinct CDR3 sequences in the sample, approximately 40% were seen once. The time point is: late sampling 161 to 241 days after vaccination in a few convalescent patients. Noted treatment: roughly ten-day PBMC culture with coronavirus spike peptide pools or control peptides (ViraFEST assay). The antigens of these receptors remain unknown. This material consisted of CD4+ T cells from blood, cultured in vitro, taken about 7 months after SARS-CoV-2 vaccination. Source of these receptors: a human donor who had recovered from COVID-19.

V and J are TRBV20-1 and TRBJ2-6; 8 nucleotides match TRBD1. The CDR3 loop spans 16 amino acids. V was clipped by 4 bases and J by 3 bases; unmatched bases: 8. Per germline, CDR1 DFQATT and CDR2 SNEGSKA (reference sequence). CDR3 loop: CSATTGGVLGANVLTF. DNA of the CDR3: TGCAGTGCTACCACAGGGGGAGTACTTGGGGCCAACGTCCTGACTTTC.

The J gene is TRBJ2-7, the V gene TRBV20-1, with no clear D. V lost 5 bases to trimming and J lost 0 bases, with 8 bases between them. The CDR3 sequence is 12 residues long. CDR1 and CDR2 (germline): DFQATT, SNEGSKA (reference sequence). The CDR3 loop reads CSASRSSYEQYF. The CDR3 coding sequence is TGCAGTGCTTCCCGATCCTCCTACGAGCAGTACTTC.

This sequence joins TRBV27 and TRBJ2-7, with D hard to call. V was trimmed by 5 bases and J by 3 bases, leaving 14 bases between them. The germline V gene encodes CDR1 MNHEY and CDR2 SMNVEV (reference sequence). The CDR3 contains 14 residues. DNA of the CDR3: TGTGCCAGCAGTCTGTCCCCGGTTGGCTACGAGCAGTACTTC. Translation gives CASSLSPVGYEQYF.

By frequency in the sample, this clonotype is medium-sized. The chain recombines TRBV7-2 with TRBJ1-2; possibly TRBD1 for D (5 bases). V lost 4 bases to trimming and J lost 4 bases, with 10 bases between them. This CDR3 is 13 amino acids long. Looked up from germline, CDR1 is SGHTA and CDR2 is FQGNSA. CDR3 region: CASSSGHFYGYTF. Written as DNA, the CDR3 is TGTGCCAGCAGCTCTGGACACTTCTATGGCTACACCTTC. The variable domain in full, with the rest retrieved from reference TRBV7-2 and TRBJ1-2, is GAGVSQSPSNKVTEKGKDVELRCDPISGHTALYWYRQSLGQGLEFLIYFQGNSAPDKSGLPSDRFSAERTGGSVSTLTIQRTQQEDSAVYLCASSSGHFYGYTFGSGTRLTVV.

This clonotype has only a few counts. The gene calls are TRBV28 and TRBJ2-6; TRBD1 aligns across 8 bases. The J segment lost 1 base and the V segment lost 6 bases, leaving 5 bases of the junction unmatched. This CDR3 comprises 16 residues. Germline values: CDR1 MDHEN, CDR2 SYDVKM. The CDR3 spells CASRRDRSSGANVLTF. The CDR3, as DNA: TGTGCCAGCAGGAGGGACAGGTCATCTGGGGCCAACGTCCTGACTTTC.